One sample yielded the 25 T cell receptor beta chains listed below, sequenced in a study of blood T cell repertoires in COVID-19. This table comes from immunoSEQ multiplex PCR, and its TCRdb copy is limited to in-frame clones, with some not included. The data contain roughly 53,000 clones, about nine tenths of them singletons. Source material: peripheral blood. The source is a man aged 55-75 years with acute or convalescent COVID-19.

The J gene is TRBJ1-1, the V gene TRBV5-4; 9 nucleotides line up with TRBD1. The ends lost 3 bases at V and 4 bases at J; junction bases unmatched: 7. The CDR3 is 15 amino acids. Germline V lookup: CDR1 SGHNT, CDR2 YYREEE (reference sequence). The CDR3 DNA is TGTGCCAGCAGCTGGGGGGGACAGGGAGGCACTGAAGCTTTCTTT. Its protein is CASSWGGQGGTEAFF. The variable domain in full, completed from reference TRBV5-4 and TRBJ1-1, reads ETGVTQSPTHLIKTRGQQVTLRCSSQSGHNTVSWYQQALGQGPQFIFQYYREEENGRGNFPPRFSGLQFPNYSSELNVNALELDDSALYLCASSWGGQGGTEAFFGQGTRLTVV.

Only one count was recorded for this clone. CDR3 in DNA: TGTGCCAGCAGCTTAGCCGTGGGACAGGCCACCTACGAGCAGTACTTC. This codes for CASSLAVGQATYEQYF. The chain has TRBV7-9 and TRBJ2-7, with 8 bases identical to TRBD1. Germline values: CDR1 SEHNR, CDR2 FQNEAQ (reference sequence). The trim removed 0 bases at V and 2 bases at J, leaving 6 bases unmatched. The CDR3 loop spans 16 amino acids.

The chain employs TRBV2 and TRBJ1-2; a possible D gene is TRBD1 (5 bases). Trimming left V 2 bases short and J 2 bases short, with 12 bases between. The CDR3 runs 15 residues. CDR1 is SNHLY and CDR2 is FYNNEI in the germline V gene. This CDR3 is CASSESRGRNYGYTF. CDR3 coding DNA: TGTGCCAGCAGTGAAAGTAGGGGCAGGAACTATGGCTACACCTTC.

This clone was counted between two and nine times. DNA for the CDR3: TGTGCCATCAGTGATGGGACTAGCGGGGGCCGAACCTACGAGCAGTACTTC. Amino acids: CAISDGTSGGRTYEQYF. The gene calls are TRBV10-3 and TRBJ2-7; TRBD2 aligns across 14 bases. Germline V gives CDR1 ENHRY, CDR2 SYGVKD. Unmatched junction bases numbered 6, after V lost 3 bases and J lost 2 bases. This CDR3 has 17 amino acids.

V is TRBV20-1 and J is TRBJ1-6; 9 bases are shared with TRBD1. The germline gives CDR1 DFQATT, CDR2 SNEGSKA (reference sequence). Trimming took 3 bases from V and 8 from J; bases not matched to a gene: 5. The CDR3 is 14 residues long. DNA of the CDR3: TGCAGTGCTAGTGTGACAGGGGGGCATTCACCCCTCCACTTT. Translated, it gives CSASVTGGHSPLHF.

V and J are TRBV29-1 and TRBJ1-1, with D possibly being TRBD1 (5 bases). V was clipped by 5 bases and J by 1 base, with 8 bases between them. This CDR3 contains 12 residues. Per the germline V gene, CDR1 is SQVTM and CDR2 is ANQGSEA. CDR3 coding DNA: TGCAGCGTTCGGGGGGGGAACACTGAAGCTTTCTTT. Amino acid sequence: CSVRGGNTEAFF. The full variable domain, completed using reference TRBV29-1 and TRBJ1-1, is SAVISQKPSRDICQRGTSLTIQCQVDSQVTMMFWYRQQPGQSLTLIATANQGSEATYESGFVIDKFPISRPNLTFSTLTVSNMSPEDSSIYLCSVRGGNTEAFFGQGTRLTVV.

V usage is TRBV7-9 and J usage is TRBJ1-5; D might be TRBD1 (6 bases). The CDR3 sequence is 19 residues long. The germline V gene encodes CDR1 SEHNR and CDR2 FQNEAQ (reference sequence). The germline V and J ends were trimmed by 0 bases and 0 bases, with 18 bases remaining between them. Here the CDR3 reads CASSLAGTPVFYSNQPQHF. CDR3 nucleotide sequence: TGTGCCAGCAGCTTAGCCGGGACACCTGTTTTTTATAGCAATCAGCCCCAGCATTTT.

For the CDR3, the DNA is TGCGCCAGCAGCTTGCTGGGGGGACTTGGAAACACCATATATTTT. Protein product: CASSLLGGLGNTIYF. This chain links TRBV5-1 with TRBJ1-3; maybe TRBD1 (5 bases). The CDR3 sequence is 15 residues long. Trimming left V 1 base short and J 3 bases short, with 11 bases between. Germline assignment: CDR1 SGHRS and CDR2 YFSETQ.

This clone has just one count. The chain links TRBV7-3 to TRBJ2-3, with 8 bases matching TRBD1. The ends lost 5 bases at V and 0 bases at J; junction bases unmatched: 1. Germline CDR1 is SGHTA and CDR2 is FQGTGA. The CDR3 length is 14 residues. DNA for the CDR3: TGTGCCAGCAGCACAGGGGGTAGCACAGATACGCAGTATTTT. It specifies CASSTGGSTDTQYF.

This chain connects TRBV2 to TRBJ1-1; D is unclear. There are 14 residues in the CDR3. The V end was cut by 7 bases, the J end by 0 bases, with 12 bases between. Germline V lookup: CDR1 SNHLY, CDR2 FYNNEI. The CDR3 protein is CASKNGRMNTEAFF. The CDR3 region has the DNA TGTGCCAGCAAAAACGGGAGGATGAACACTGAAGCTTTCTTT.

The chain combines TRBV3-1 (or the pseudogene TRBV3-2) with TRBJ2-3, with 7 bases fitting TRBD2. The CDR3 has 16 residues. The ends lost 1 base at V and 1 base at J; junction bases unmatched: 5. Germline V lookup: CDR1 LGHDT, CDR2 YNNKEL (reference sequence). The CDR3 protein is CASSQGGGFRTDTQYF. The CDR3 DNA is TGTGCCAGCAGCCAAGGGGGGGGGTTTCGCACAGATACGCAGTATTTT.

The chain has TRBV7-9 and TRBJ2-1; D unresolved. Germline CDR1 SEHNR, CDR2 FQNEAQ (reference sequence). V lost 4 bases and J lost 2, with 15 bases in between. This CDR3 has 16 residues. CDR3 coding DNA: TGTGCCAGCAGCTCCTCCTCAAGCGTACCCTACAATGAGCAGTTCTTC. Protein sequence: CASSSSSSVPYNEQFF.

This clone has a single count. This chain connects TRBV30 to TRBJ2-3, with TRBD1 matching over 8 bases. Germline V gene data show CDR1 as GTSNPN and CDR2 as SVGIG (reference sequence). After removal of 4 bases from V and 9 bases from J, the junction contained 9 bases not matched to a gene. This CDR3 has 13 residues. CDR3 nucleotides: TGTGCCTGGATGCAAACAGGGGGGCGGACGCAGTATTTT. This translates into CAWMQTGGRTQYF. Together with reference TRBV30 and TRBJ2-3, the CDR3 gives the full variable domain: SQTIHQWPATLVQPVGSPLSLECTVEGTSNPNLYWYRQAAGRGLQLLFYSVGIGQISSEVPQNLSASRPQDRQFILSSKKLLLSDSGFYLCAWMQTGGRTQYFGPGTRLTVL.

The rearrangement joins TRBV2 to TRBJ1-2; tentative D call: TRBD1 (5 bases). This CDR3 contains 13 residues. Trimming took off 7 bases at V and 4 bases at J, with 13 bases between the two ends. Germline loops: CDR1 SNHLY, CDR2 FYNNEI. In DNA, the CDR3 is TGTGCCAGCATGTATAGGGGCGGCTATGGCTACACCTTC. Translating gives CASMYRGGYGYTF.

The chain joins TRBV2 to TRBJ1-6; D is ambiguous. Per germline, CDR1 SNHLY and CDR2 FYNNEI. With 6 bases removed from V and 0 bases from J, the gap between germline ends came to 3 bases. This CDR3 has 13 residues. CDR3 in DNA: TGTGCCAGCAGATACTCCTATAATTCACCCCTCCACTTT. Its translation is CASRYSYNSPLHF. Together with reference TRBV2 and TRBJ1-6, the CDR3 gives the full variable domain: EPEVTQTPSHQVTQMGQEVILRCVPISNHLYFYWYRQILGQKVEFLVSFYNNEISEKSEIFDDQFSVERPDGSNFTLKIRSTKLEDSAMYFCASRYSYNSPLHFGNGTRLTVT.

The chain is built from TRBV7-8 and TRBJ1-5; D is perhaps TRBD1 (5 bases). In germline, CDR1 is SGHVS, CDR2 FQNEAQ. The CDR3 is 14 amino acids. V lost 4 bases to trimming and J lost 6 bases, with 13 bases between them. CDR3 coding DNA: TGTGCCAGCAGCTCCCAAAGGGGTTTTCAGCCCCAGCATTTT. Encoded protein: CASSSQRGFQPQHF.

This clone was seen a handful of times. V and J are TRBV6-1 and TRBJ2-2; 14 nucleotides agree with TRBD2. V dropped 7 bases and J dropped 4; count of bases not matched to a gene: 5. This CDR3 comprises 16 residues. From germline, CDR1 is MNHNS and CDR2 SASEGT. DNA for the CDR3: TGTGCCAGCACTGACGGACTAGCGGGGGGCACCGGGGAGCTGTTTTTT. It encodes CASTDGLAGGTGELFF.

CDR3 nucleotide sequence: TGTGCCAGCAGCCAACGCGCAGGGGGCGTCGTCCAAGAGACCCAGTACTTC. It translates to CASSQRAGGVVQETQYF. The chain has TRBV14 and TRBJ2-5; 8 bases fit TRBD1. This CDR3 is built from 17 residues. The germline gives CDR1 SGHDN, CDR2 FVKESK. Trimming removed 2 bases from V and 1 base from J; junction bases left unmatched: 9.

This clone was seen a single time. The V and J genes are TRBV29-1 and TRBJ1-3; TRBD1 matches 7 bases. The CDR3 is 13 residues long. The trim removed 3 bases at V and 4 bases at J, leaving 3 bases unmatched. Germline V CDR1 and CDR2: SQVTM, ANQGSEA. CDR3: CSVDGGQGNTIYF. CDR3 bases: TGCAGCGTTGACGGGGGACAGGGAAACACCATATATTTT. Filled out from reference TRBV29-1 and TRBJ1-3, the complete variable domain reads SAVISQKPSRDICQRGTSLTIQCQVDSQVTMMFWYRQQPGQSLTLIATANQGSEATYESGFVIDKFPISRPNLTFSTLTVSNMSPEDSSIYLCSVDGGQGNTIYFGEGSWLTVV.

The chain joins TRBV2 to TRBJ2-6; a possible D gene is TRBD2 (6 bases). The CDR3 runs to 17 residues. Trimming stripped 2 bases from V and 0 bases from J, with 11 bases between. Germline lookup yields CDR1 SNHLY and CDR2 FYNNEI. The CDR3 coding sequence is TGTGCCAGCAGTGAACACGGGGGAGGCTCTGGGGCCAACGTCCTGACTTTC. Translated: CASSEHGGGSGANVLTF.

The chain employs TRBV18 and TRBJ1-5; a weak D match, TRBD1 (5 bases). CDR3 length: 14 amino acids. Per the germline V gene, CDR1 is KGHSH and CDR2 is LQKENI. The V gene lost 5 bases and the J gene lost 4 bases, with 12 bases spanning the gap. The CDR3 loop reads CASSGGAGNQPQHF. The CDR3 nucleotides are TGTGCCAGCTCAGGTGGGGCTGGTAATCAGCCCCAGCATTTT.

V gene TRBV19 combines with J gene TRBJ2-1; D is perhaps TRBD2 (5 bases). Germline CDR1 and CDR2: LNHDA and SQIVND (reference sequence). The CDR3 is 15 residues long. V lost 5 bases, J lost 3 bases, and 14 bases lay in between. In DNA form, the CDR3 reads TGTGCCAGTAGTGCATTTAGCGCGAGCTACAATGAGCAGTTCTTC. Protein product: CASSAFSASYNEQFF.

V gene TRBV30 combines with J gene TRBJ1-4, with a tentative D call TRBD1 (6 bases). V lost 2 bases, J lost 5 bases, and 15 bases lay in between. Germline CDR1 reads GTSNPN; CDR2 reads SVGIG (reference sequence). There are 15 residues in the CDR3. For the CDR3, the DNA is TGTGCCTGGAGTCCTGGTGGGGACATCAATGAAAAACTGTTTTTT. Residues: CAWSPGGDINEKLFF.

The chain uses TRBV11-2 and TRBJ2-5; 7 bases are a match to TRBD1. CDR1 and CDR2 from the germline V gene are SGHAT and FQNNGV. V trimming: 5 bases; J trimming: 2 bases; junction bases outside the gene matches: 8. The CDR3 runs 15 residues. The CDR3 here is CASSPGQVIQETQYF. The CDR3 bases are TGTGCCAGCAGCCCTGGACAGGTGATACAAGAGACCCAGTACTTC.

The gene calls are TRBV13 and TRBJ2-7; a weak D match, TRBD2 (6 bases). This CDR3 has 14 amino acids. The germline V gene encodes CDR1 PRHDT and CDR2 FYEKMQ (reference sequence). Trimming took off 3 bases at V and 2 bases at J, with 11 bases between the two ends. The CDR3 reads CASSFGTQTYEQYF. CDR3 nucleotides: TGTGCCAGCAGCTTCGGGACTCAAACCTACGAGCAGTACTTC. Combining the CDR3 with reference TRBV13 and TRBJ2-7 gives the whole variable domain AAGVIQSPRHLIKEKRETATLKCYPIPRHDTVYWYQQGPGQDPQFLISFYEKMQSDKGSIPDRFSAQQFSDYHSELNMSSLELGDSALYFCASSFGTQTYEQYFGPGTRLTVT.